The 13 T cell receptor beta chains reported below all come from one sample, sequenced in a study of regulatory T cells in long-lasting Graves disease. Relying on iRepertoire HTBI primers and Arm-PCR of CDR3 regions, the team built TCR beta libraries. One entry per CDR3 protein results from TCRdb running MiXCR on the multiplex PCR reads. The sample includes about 300,000 distinct CDR3 sequences, under 20% of them seen just once. Documented time point: newly diagnosed GD, antithyroid drugs for less than 3 months. Making the TCR library involved RNA that had been extracted from PBMCs. The material sequenced was peripheral blood mononuclear cells (PBMCs), taken at new diagnosis, from a patient treated with antithyroid drugs. The receptors were sampled from a female donor with Graves disease.

This clonotype was counted many times. The chain joins TRBV5-1 to TRBJ1-5; the D is unclear. Germline-derived CDR1 and CDR2 are SGHRS and YFSETQ. The CDR3 runs 13 residues. V lost 0 bases and J 3 bases, leaving 4 bases between the germline ends. Here the CDR3 DNA reads TGCGCCAGCAGCTTGGAACTCAATCAGCCCCAGCATTTT. The encoded protein is CASSLELNQPQHF.

Many counts were recorded for this clonotype. V is TRBV24-1 and J is TRBJ1-5, with D possibly matching TRBD1 (6 bases). V was shortened by 5 bases and J by 9 bases, with 19 bases between the two germline ends. CDR1 KGHDR and CDR2 SFDVKD come from the germline V gene. The CDR3 consists of 15 residues. CDR3 loop: CATSGRTASDGPQHF. CDR3 nucleotide sequence: TGTGCCACCAGTGGCCGGACAGCCTCGGATGGGCCCCAGCATTTT.

This clonotype has a count of ten or more. J is TRBJ1-2 and V is TRBV30, with D perhaps matching TRBD1 (6 bases). The germline V gene encodes CDR1 GTSNPN and CDR2 SVGIG (reference sequence). This CDR3 comprises 15 residues. The V end lost 0 bases, the J end lost 5 bases, and 16 bases lay between the germline ends. The CDR3 sequence: CAWSVLSGVIYGYTF. CDR3 bases: TGTGCCTGGAGTGTACTGTCAGGGGTAATATATGGCTACACCTTC.

This clonotype was seen ten or more times. The CDR3 spells CASSRLGNSPLHF. The CDR3 DNA reads TGTGCCAGCAGCCGTTTGGGTAATTCACCCCTCCACTTT. V is TRBV28 and J is TRBJ1-6; D uncertain. The germline gives CDR1 MDHEN, CDR2 SYDVKM. With 6 bases removed from V and 6 bases from J, the gap between germline ends came to 9 bases. This CDR3 has 13 residues.

Ten or more counts support this clonotype. The rearrangement links TRBV7-9 to TRBJ1-4; tentative D call: TRBD1 (6 bases). The length of the CDR3 is 14 residues. Germline assignment: CDR1 SEHNR and CDR2 FQNEAQ (reference sequence). V was shortened by 3 bases and J by 7 bases, with 12 bases between the two germline ends. The CDR3 here is CASSFPGAGEKLFF. DNA for the CDR3: TGTGCCAGCAGCTTCCCAGGGGCGGGTGAAAAACTGTTTTTT.

In regard to this clonotype: This clone may be a read error of a much larger clone one base away. V usage is TRBV7-9 and J usage is TRBJ1-4; 10 nucleotides align to TRBD1. CDR1 and CDR2 from the germline V gene are SEHNR and FQNEAQ (reference sequence). This CDR3 spans 16 amino acids. This CDR3 reads CASSIPAGTGEEKLVF. The CDR3 DNA reads TGTGCCAGCAGCATCCCCGCCGGGACAGGGGAAGAAAAACTGGTTTTT.

The V call is TRBV11-2, the J call TRBJ2-1; 11 bases line up with TRBD2. Germline V lookup: CDR1 SGHAT, CDR2 FQNNGV. This CDR3 is built from 18 residues. Losses at the gene ends were 3 bases for V and 5 bases for J; bases not matched to a gene: 12. The CDR3, as DNA: TGTGCCAGCAGCTTCCTCACTAGCGGGAGAGGAATCCACAATGAGCAGTTCTTC. Translation: CASSFLTSGRGIHNEQFF. Based on the CDR3 plus reference TRBV11-2 and TRBJ2-1, the full variable domain is EAGVAQSPRYKIIEKRQSVAFWCNPISGHATLYWYQQILGQGPKLLIQFQNNGVVDDSQLPKDRFSAERLKGVDSTLKIQPAKLEDSAVYLCASSFLTSGRGIHNEQFFGPGTRLTVL.

The chain uses TRBV28 and TRBJ2-2; D may be TRBD1 or TRBD2 (6 bases each). The V end lost 4 bases, the J end lost 5 bases, and 17 bases lay between the germline ends. CDR1 is MDHEN, CDR2 SYDVKM, per germline. CDR3 length equals 16 residues. In DNA, the CDR3 is TGTGCCAGCAGTTCTGCGGGACAACGTCGGACCGGGGAGCTGTTTTTT. It encodes CASSSAGQRRTGELFF.

At least ten counts were recorded for this clonotype. This chain links TRBV3-1 with TRBJ1-5; the D is unclear. The V end was cut by 3 bases, the J end by 0 bases, with 6 bases between. The CDR3 length is 14 residues. Germline CDR1 and CDR2: LGHDT and YNNKEL (reference sequence). CDR3 loop: CASSHSDSNQPQHF. DNA for the CDR3: TGTGCCAGCAGCCATTCTGATAGCAATCAGCCCCAGCATTTT.

This clonotype was seen ten or more times. The chain employs TRBV28 and TRBJ2-3; 8 bases map to TRBD2. In germline, CDR1 is MDHEN, CDR2 SYDVKM. J was trimmed by 6 bases and V by 8 bases; bases with no gene match: 19. The CDR3 length is 17 residues. CDR3 in DNA: TGTGCCAGCTCCCGGTGGCTAGCGGGCGCCAGCGATGATACGCAGTATTTT. Translation: CASSRWLAGASDDTQYF.

The chain recombines TRBV19 with TRBJ2-1, with TRBD1 matching over 8 bases. Germline V CDR1 and CDR2: LNHDA, SQIVND (reference sequence). J gave up 2 bases and V 6 bases, and 9 bases lay outside the gene matches. The CDR3 sequence is 16 residues long. The CDR3 loop is CASRDRTGLPYNEQFF. The CDR3 DNA is TGTGCCAGTAGGGACCGGACAGGGCTTCCCTACAATGAGCAGTTCTTC. Based on the CDR3 plus reference TRBV19 and TRBJ2-1, the full variable domain is DGGITQSPKYLFRKEGQNVTLSCEQNLNHDAMYWYRQDPGQGLRLIYYSQIVNDFQKGDIAEGYSVSREKKESFPLTVTSAQKNPTAFYLCASRDRTGLPYNEQFFGPGTRLTVL.

This clonotype was detected many times. This sequence joins TRBV19 and TRBJ2-3, with 7 bases identical to TRBD2. Germline V gives CDR1 LNHDA, CDR2 SQIVND (reference sequence). The CDR3 is made up of 15 amino acids. The V and J ends lost 3 bases and 2 bases, in that order; junction bases with no gene match: 5. The CDR3 spells CASSMGSGITDTQYF. In DNA, the CDR3 is TGTGCCAGTAGTATGGGAAGCGGGATCACAGATACGCAGTATTTT.

This clonotype was counted at least ten times. This sequence joins TRBV19 and TRBJ2-7, with D possibly TRBD2 on 6 matching bases. The V end lost 6 bases, the J end lost 3 bases, and 15 bases lay between the germline ends. Germline V gene data show CDR1 as LNHDA and CDR2 as SQIVND (reference sequence). CDR3 length equals 14 residues. CDR3 DNA sequence: TGTGCCAGTAGCCCAGCGGGTAGCTTCTACGAGCAGTACTTC. Translating gives CASSPAGSFYEQYF.